This T cell receptor beta chain was sequenced in a study of shared clonotypes between healthy human individuals. On the study more broadly: A couple of female and three male donors aged 18 to 49 were enrolled.

Method: immunoSEQ multiplex PCR; TCRdb's copy keeps in-frame clones and lacks some. The data show about 590,000 clones, roughly 96% seen once. The naive CD8 population came from CD45RO-negative cells selected for CCR7, without terminally differentiated effector memory CD45RA+ cells. Among the donors, all were Caucasian adults who lived in Nashville, Tennessee. The TCR comes from a woman aged 25 to 45 in good health. The sequencing input was naive CD8+ T cells sorted from blood.

As DNA, the CDR3 is TGTGCCAGCAGTTTGTACACAGGGGCCACTGAAGCTTTCTTT. Translation gives CASSLYTGATEAFF. The genes are TRBV27 and TRBJ1-1; TRBD1 aligns across 7 bases. Germline-derived CDR1 and CDR2 are MNHEY and SMNVEV (reference sequence). With 3 bases clipped from V and 4 bases from J, the junction kept 5 bases outside the gene matches. The CDR3 is 14 amino acids.